The 27 T cell receptor beta chains reported below all come from one sample, sequenced in a study of blood T cell repertoires in COVID-19. Profiled with immunoSEQ multiplex PCR; TCRdb holds only in-frame clones, not every one. The table includes roughly 290,000 clones, about 89% detected once. Sequenced input: peripheral blood. These receptors came from an older woman with acute or convalescent COVID-19.

Details on this clone: This sample includes further DNA sequences coding for the same CDR3. This chain connects TRBV7-2 to TRBJ1-5, with TRBD1 as a possible D gene (5 bases). The CDR3 sequence is 16 residues long. V was pared by 0 bases and J by 0 bases, with 9 bases between. Germline CDR1 SGHTA, CDR2 FQGNSA. CDR3 nucleotide sequence: TGTGCCAGCAGCTTAGCCGGGGGGTATAGCAATCAGCCCCAGCATTTT. Encoded protein: CASSLAGGYSNQPQHF.

The chain carries TRBV18 and TRBJ2-7; D perhaps matches TRBD2 (7 bases). This CDR3 comprises 14 residues. Trimming cost V 8 bases and J 2 bases, with 16 bases left between them. Germline V gives CDR1 KGHSH, CDR2 LQKENI. Written as DNA, the CDR3 is TGTGCCAGCGCCGAGGGCGGGGGCCCCTACGAGCAGTACTTC. Translating it yields CASAEGGGPYEQYF.

This clone was detected once. The CDR3 nucleotides read TGTGCCAGCAGTTTTCGGACAGCTAATTCACCCCTCCACTTT. It encodes CASSFRTANSPLHF. The chain uses TRBV28 and TRBJ1-6, with D possibly being TRBD1 (6 bases). There are 14 residues in the CDR3. Germline CDR1 is MDHEN and CDR2 is SYDVKM. V was cut by 3 bases and J by 6 bases, with 9 bases left in between. Full variable domain (outside the CDR3, taken from reference TRBV28 and TRBJ1-6): DVKVTQSSRYLVKRTGEKVFLECVQDMDHENMFWYRQDPGLGLRLIYFSYDVKMKEKGDIPEGYSVSREKKERFSLILESASTNQTSMYLCASSFRTANSPLHFGNGTRLTVT.

The chain couples TRBV5-1 to TRBJ1-5; 7 nucleotides match TRBD1. The CDR3 spans 17 residues. J lost 2 bases, V lost 4 bases, and 12 bases had no gene match. From germline, CDR1 is SGHRS and CDR2 YFSETQ. CDR3 amino acids: CASSEGQPGIGNQPQHF. The DNA of the CDR3 is TGCGCCAGCAGCGAGGGACAGCCGGGAATAGGCAATCAGCCCCAGCATTTT.

V usage is TRBV5-1 and J usage is TRBJ2-2; weak D call: TRBD2 (5 bases). V was trimmed by 2 bases and J by 4 bases, leaving 12 bases between them. The CDR3 extends over 15 amino acids. Germline assignment: CDR1 SGHRS and CDR2 YFSETQ. The CDR3 sequence: CASSFNSEGTGELFF. The DNA for the CDR3 is TGCGCCAGCAGCTTTAACAGTGAGGGCACCGGGGAGCTGTTTTTT.

This chain links TRBV30 with TRBJ2-1; 8 bases fit TRBD1. V shed 4 bases and J 10 bases; nucleotides not matched to a gene: 6. CDR1 and CDR2 from the germline V gene are GTSNPN and SVGIG (reference sequence). The CDR3 totals 12 residues. The CDR3 spells CAWTLGQGEQFF. The CDR3 coding sequence is TGTGCCTGGACCCTCGGACAGGGCGAGCAGTTCTTC.

The sample holds a few counts of this clone. V and J are TRBV10-1 and TRBJ1-5, with D possibly TRBD1 on 5 matching bases. Trimming pared 8 bases from V and 1 base from J, leaving 18 bases between. Germline V CDR1 and CDR2: WNHNN, SYGVQD (reference sequence). This CDR3 is 16 amino acids long. The chain's CDR3 is CASPGPLTESNQPQHF. The CDR3 DNA reads as TGCGCCAGCCCAGGACCTTTGACAGAGAGCAATCAGCCCCAGCATTTT.

The chain has TRBV6-5 and TRBJ2-3, with D tentatively TRBD2 (5 bases). There are 12 residues in the CDR3. Deletions cut 7 bases from V and 3 bases from J, with 8 bases between. CDR1 is MNHEY, CDR2 SVGAGI, per germline. CDR3 nucleotide sequence: TGTGCCAGCACCCCGGGAACAGATACGCAGTATTTT. Translation gives CASTPGTDTQYF.

V and J are TRBV4-2 and TRBJ1-6, with 7 bases fitting TRBD1. The CDR3 runs 15 residues. Losses at the gene ends were 6 bases for V and 5 bases for J; bases not matched to a gene: 7. The germline CDR1 and CDR2 sequences are LGHNA and YNFKEQ. The CDR3 DNA is TGTGCCAGCAGACGAACAGGGGTCGATAATTCACCCCTCCACTTT. Protein: CASRRTGVDNSPLHF.

The chain carries TRBV13 and TRBJ1-5; 7 bases match TRBD1. V was pared by 2 bases and J by 4 bases, with 8 bases of the junction left unmatched. Germline CDR1 is PRHDT and CDR2 is FYEKMQ (reference sequence). The CDR3 is 16 amino acids. Here the CDR3 reads CASSLRRQGWNQPQHF. In nucleotides, the CDR3 is TGTGCCAGCAGCTTAAGAAGACAGGGCTGGAATCAGCCCCAGCATTTT.

As DNA, the CDR3 is TGTGCCAGCAGCGTAGGTGACGGTAGGAGCACTGAAGCTTTCTTT. Protein sequence: CASSVGDGRSTEAFF. The V call is TRBV9, the J call TRBJ1-1; D remains ambiguous. This CDR3 is built from 15 residues. Looked up from germline, CDR1 is SGDLS and CDR2 is YYNGEE. Trimming stripped 0 bases from V and 4 bases from J, with 13 bases between.

This rearrangement joins TRBV27 to TRBJ2-1; 15 nucleotides line up with TRBD2. V lost 8 bases, J lost 7 bases, and 15 bases stayed unmatched. CDR1 is MNHEY and CDR2 is SMNVEV in the germline V gene (reference sequence). The length of the CDR3 is 18 residues. The CDR3 DNA is TGTGCCAGCTCTGGACTAGCGGGAGGGCCATCGACGGGTAATGAGCAGTTCTTC. Translation gives CASSGLAGGPSTGNEQFF.

This clone was seen once. The rearrangement links TRBV7-3 to TRBJ2-2; 9 bases map to TRBD1. This CDR3 contains 17 residues. Germline-derived CDR1 and CDR2 are SGHTA and FQGTGA. Trimming took 2 bases from V and 3 from J; bases not matched to a gene: 7. CDR3: CASSLAGTGRDTGELFF. The CDR3 DNA reads TGTGCCAGCAGCTTAGCCGGGACAGGGAGGGACACCGGGGAGCTGTTTTTT.

The V and J genes are TRBV2 and TRBJ1-1; the D gene is possibly TRBD1 (6 bases). The CDR3 contains 14 residues. Trimming took 8 bases from V and 3 from J, leaving 16 bases between them. Germline CDR1 SNHLY, CDR2 FYNNEI. The chain's CDR3 is CASLMTGQHTEAFF. The CDR3 DNA sequence: TGTGCCAGCCTTATGACGGGACAACACACTGAAGCTTTCTTT. The entire variable domain, with the rest obtained from reference TRBV2 and TRBJ1-1, is as follows: EPEVTQTPSHQVTQMGQEVILRCVPISNHLYFYWYRQILGQKVEFLVSFYNNEISEKSEIFDDQFSVERPDGSNFTLKIRSTKLEDSAMYFCASLMTGQHTEAFFGQGTRLTVV.

The gene calls are TRBV29-1 and TRBJ1-4; 7 bases fit TRBD1. The CDR3 runs 15 residues. J was trimmed by 1 base and V by 4 bases; bases with no gene match: 6. Germline CDR1 SQVTM, CDR2 ANQGSEA. The CDR3 protein is CSVGQGFLTNEKLFF. The CDR3 DNA reads TGCAGCGTTGGACAGGGCTTCTTAACTAATGAAAAACTGTTTTTT.

The gene calls are TRBV27 and TRBJ1-2; tentative D call: TRBD1 (6 bases). The CDR3 has 15 amino acids. V was trimmed by 6 bases and J by 2 bases, leaving 16 bases between them. The V gene's germline CDR1 is MNHEY and CDR2 SMNVEV (reference sequence). The CDR3 DNA follows: TGTGCCAGCAGGCCCCGACAGGCCCCAAACTATGGCTACACCTTC. This gives the protein CASRPRQAPNYGYTF.

The chain is built from TRBV2 and TRBJ2-7, with TRBD2 as a possible D gene (5 bases). The germline gives CDR1 SNHLY, CDR2 FYNNEI. Trimming cost V 4 bases and J 5 bases, with 12 bases left between them. This CDR3 has 13 amino acids. The CDR3 is CASSAFPGNEQYF. In nucleotides, the CDR3 is TGTGCCAGCAGTGCCTTCCCGGGGAACGAGCAGTACTTC.

This rearrangement joins TRBV19 to TRBJ1-5, with a possible D match to TRBD1 (5 bases). CDR3 length equals 17 residues. CDR1 LNHDA and CDR2 SQIVND come from the germline V gene (reference sequence). V lost 4 bases, J lost 0 bases, and 16 bases lay in between. The CDR3 nucleotides are TGTGCCAGTAGTAAGCTCTGGGGCCCCGATAGCAATCAGCCCCAGCATTTT. Encoded protein: CASSKLWGPDSNQPQHF. Full variable domain (remainder filled in from reference TRBV19 and TRBJ1-5): DGGITQSPKYLFRKEGQNVTLSCEQNLNHDAMYWYRQDPGQGLRLIYYSQIVNDFQKGDIAEGYSVSREKKESFPLTVTSAQKNPTAFYLCASSKLWGPDSNQPQHFGDGTRLSIL.

The rearrangement links TRBV18 to TRBJ1-2, with D uncertain. With 3 bases removed from V and 3 bases from J, the gap between germline ends came to 11 bases. The CDR3 runs to 14 residues. From germline, CDR1 is KGHSH and CDR2 LQKENI. The CDR3: CASSPSGVDYGYTF. The CDR3 DNA is TGTGCCAGCTCACCGTCCGGGGTCGACTATGGCTACACCTTC.

The chain couples TRBV19 to TRBJ1-2; D is unresolved. The CDR3 totals 11 residues. Trimming took off 4 bases at V and 8 bases at J, with 8 bases between the two ends. CDR1 is LNHDA and CDR2 is SQIVND in the germline V gene (reference sequence). The CDR3 protein is CASSRPGGYTF. The CDR3 coding sequence is TGTGCCAGTAGTAGGCCCGGGGGCTACACCTTC.

The chain employs TRBV2 and TRBJ2-1; maybe TRBD1 (5 bases). V shed 2 bases and J shed 5 bases, with 16 bases lying between them. CDR1 SNHLY and CDR2 FYNNEI come from the germline V gene. The CDR3 loop spans 16 amino acids. Written as DNA, the CDR3 is TGTGCCAGCAGTGAAAGGGGCCAGTGGGCCAACAATGAGCAGTTCTTC. This translates into CASSERGQWANNEQFF.

The V gene is TRBV5-6, the J gene TRBJ2-3, with D possibly being TRBD1 (5 bases). The CDR3 length is 16 residues. The V gene lost 0 bases and the J gene lost 2 bases, with 13 bases spanning the gap. Germline lookup yields CDR1 SGHDT and CDR2 YYEEEE. The CDR3 region has the DNA TGTGCCAGCAGCTTGGGTGTCAGGGAAGCCACAGATACGCAGTATTTT. Translated: CASSLGVREATDTQYF.

J is TRBJ2-7 and V is TRBV5-6; 8 bases are a match to TRBD1. There are 14 residues in the CDR3. Per germline, CDR1 SGHDT and CDR2 YYEEEE. The V and J ends lost 4 bases and 7 bases, in that order; junction bases with no gene match: 10. CDR3 DNA: TGTGCCAGCAGCCGGATGACAGGGGAAGAAGAGCAGTACTTC. Protein sequence: CASSRMTGEEEQYF. Combining the CDR3 with reference TRBV5-6 and TRBJ2-7 gives the whole variable domain DAGVTQSPTHLIKTRGQQVTLRCSPKSGHDTVSWYQQALGQGPQFIFQYYEEEERQRGNFPDRFSGHQFPNYSSELNVNALLLGDSALYLCASSRMTGEEEQYFGPGTRLTVT.

The gene calls are TRBV14 and TRBJ2-2; possibly TRBD1 for D (6 bases). The CDR3 extends over 20 amino acids. V lost 1 base to trimming and J lost 3 bases, with 24 bases between them. Germline V gene lookup returns CDR1 SGHDN and CDR2 FVKESK. The CDR3 DNA reads as TGTGCCAGCAGCCAAGTGTTGGGTCCCAATTGGAACAGGGACACCGGGGAGCTGTTTTTT. Protein: CASSQVLGPNWNRDTGELFF.

This rearrangement joins TRBV11-3 to TRBJ2-3; TRBD2 agrees at 12 bases. CDR3 length: 15 amino acids. Germline V gives CDR1 SGHNT, CDR2 YENEEA. The V gene end was trimmed by 4 bases and the J gene end by 1 base; junction bases not matched to a gene: 0. This CDR3 reads CASSSSGGGTDTQYF. The CDR3 nucleotides are TGTGCCAGCAGCTCTAGCGGGGGGGGCACAGATACGCAGTATTTT.

This clone was observed once. This sequence joins TRBV5-1 and TRBJ2-6, with unresolved D. CDR3 length: 16 residues. CDR1 and CDR2 (germline): SGHRS, YFSETQ. The ends were cut back, 0 bases at V and 2 bases at J, with 9 bases in the middle. This CDR3 is CASSLGGFAGANVLTF. In DNA, the CDR3 is TGCGCCAGCAGCTTGGGAGGCTTCGCTGGGGCCAACGTCCTGACTTTC.

This chain links TRBV9 with TRBJ1-1; 9 bases fit TRBD1. This CDR3 is 14 amino acids long. Germline V gene lookup returns CDR1 SGDLS and CDR2 YYNGEE. The ends lost 4 bases at V and 5 bases at J; junction bases unmatched: 6. CDR3 protein: CASSLGQGRTEAFF. As DNA, the CDR3 is TGTGCCAGCAGCTTGGGACAGGGTAGAACTGAAGCTTTCTTT.